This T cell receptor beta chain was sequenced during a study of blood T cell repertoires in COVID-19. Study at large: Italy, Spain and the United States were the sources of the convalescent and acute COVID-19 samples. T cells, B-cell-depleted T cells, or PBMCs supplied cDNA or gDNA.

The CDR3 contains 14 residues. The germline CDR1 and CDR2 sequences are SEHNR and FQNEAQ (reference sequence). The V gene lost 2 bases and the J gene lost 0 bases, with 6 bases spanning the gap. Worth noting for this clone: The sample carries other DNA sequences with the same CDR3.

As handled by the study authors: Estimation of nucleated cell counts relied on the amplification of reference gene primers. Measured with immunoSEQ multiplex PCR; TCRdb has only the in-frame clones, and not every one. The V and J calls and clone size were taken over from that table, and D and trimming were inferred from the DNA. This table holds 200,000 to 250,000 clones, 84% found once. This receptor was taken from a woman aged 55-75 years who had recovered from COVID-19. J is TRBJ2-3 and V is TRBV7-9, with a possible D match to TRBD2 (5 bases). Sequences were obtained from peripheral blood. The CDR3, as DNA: TGTGCCAGCAGCTTAACGGGGAGCACAGATACGCAGTATTTT. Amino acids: CASSLTGSTDTQYF.